This T cell receptor beta chain was documented in a study of blood T cell repertoires in COVID-19. Study details: In each case, the material was cDNA or gDNA derived from T cells, B-cell-depleted T cells, or PBMCs.

Germline assignment: CDR1 GTSNPN and CDR2 SVGIG (reference sequence). The junction had 7 bases not matched to a gene; V was cut back by 5 bases and J by 6 bases. The CDR3 extends over 12 amino acids. Cohorts were assigned according to the clinical history that participants reported. Only in-frame clones appear in the TCRdb table, and some are missing; sequencing was by immunoSEQ multiplex PCR. The sample contains about 370,000 clones, 75% to 90% of which appear only once. This receptor was obtained from a man aged 18-30 years who had recovered from COVID-19. Source material: PBMCs or T cells enriched from blood (not recorded which). The chain uses TRBV30 and TRBJ2-7; 7 nucleotides match TRBD1. The CDR3 region has the DNA TGTGCCTGGGACAGGGAAACGGGCGAGCAGTACTTC. It yields the protein CAWDRETGEQYF.